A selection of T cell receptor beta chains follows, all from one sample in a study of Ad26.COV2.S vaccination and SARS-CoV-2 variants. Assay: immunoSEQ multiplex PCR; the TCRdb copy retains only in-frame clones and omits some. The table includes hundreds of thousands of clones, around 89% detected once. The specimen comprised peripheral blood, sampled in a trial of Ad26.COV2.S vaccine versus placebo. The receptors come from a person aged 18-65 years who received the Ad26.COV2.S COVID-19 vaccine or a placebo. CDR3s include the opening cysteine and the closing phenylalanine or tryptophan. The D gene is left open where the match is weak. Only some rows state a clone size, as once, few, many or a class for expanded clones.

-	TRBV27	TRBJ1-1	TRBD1	CASSLMGQGLVNTEAFF	TGTGCCAGCAGTTTAATGGGACAGGGGTTGGTGAACACTGAAGCTTTCTTT
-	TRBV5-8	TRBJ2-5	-	CASSLGPLGAPETQYF	TGTGCCAGCAGCTTGGGGCCCCTCGGAGCCCCAGAGACCCAGTACTTC
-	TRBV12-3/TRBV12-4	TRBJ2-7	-	CASRTSGLTEQYF	TGTGCCAGCCGAACCTCAGGGTTAACCGAGCAGTACTTC
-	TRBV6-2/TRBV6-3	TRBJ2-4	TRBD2	CASSPTGGLAKNIQYF	TGTGCCAGCAGCCCTACGGGGGGGCTAGCCAAAAACATTCAGTACTTC
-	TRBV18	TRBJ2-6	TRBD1	CASSRQGTGANVLTF	TGTGCCAGCTCCCGACAGGGGACTGGGGCCAACGTCCTGACTTTC
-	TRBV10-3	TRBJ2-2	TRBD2	CATSSGGASNTGELFF	TGTGCCACCTCAAGCGGGGGGGCTTCGAACACCGGGGAGCTGTTTTTT
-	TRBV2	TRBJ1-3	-	CASLGGNTIYF	TGTGCCAGCCTAGGTGGAAACACCATATATTTT
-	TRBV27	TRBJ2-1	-	CASSFGPGGEQFF	TGTGCCAGCAGTTTCGGACCGGGTGGGGAGCAGTTCTTC
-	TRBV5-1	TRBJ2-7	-	CASSSGTVSYEQYF	TGCGCCAGCAGCTCCGGGACCGTCTCCTACGAGCAGTACTTC
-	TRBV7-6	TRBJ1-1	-	CASSLTVGTEAFF	TGTGCCAGCAGCTTGACAGTTGGGACTGAAGCTTTCTTT
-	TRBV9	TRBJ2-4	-	CASSVGPGAQNIQYF	TGTGCCAGCAGCGTAGGTCCAGGGGCCCAAAACATTCAGTACTTC
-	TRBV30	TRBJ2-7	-	CAWSRDRTYEQYF	TGTGCCTGGAGTAGGGATAGGACCTACGAGCAGTACTTC
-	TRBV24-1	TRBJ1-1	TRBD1	CATREGGTGNTEAFF	TGTGCCACCAGAGAGGGGGGGACAGGGAACACTGAAGCTTTCTTT
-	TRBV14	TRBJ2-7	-	CASSGRGTLGGYEQYF	TGTGCCAGCAGCGGGCGAGGAACCCTTGGGGGGTACGAGCAGTACTTC
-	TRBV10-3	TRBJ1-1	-	CAISERSQGAEAFF	TGTGCCATCAGTGAAAGGTCTCAGGGCGCTGAAGCTTTCTTT
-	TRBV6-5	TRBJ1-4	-	CASSRGNEKLFF	TGTGCCAGCAGTCGCGGGAATGAAAAACTGTTTTTT
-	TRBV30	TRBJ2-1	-	CAWTGQYEQFF	TGTGCCTGGACAGGGCAATATGAGCAGTTCTTC
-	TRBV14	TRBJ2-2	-	CATQFTNTGELFF	TGTGCCACCCAATTTACGAACACCGGGGAGCTGTTTTTT
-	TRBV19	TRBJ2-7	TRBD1	CASAGTVPYEQYF	TGTGCCAGCGCCGGGACAGTCCCCTACGAGCAGTACTTC
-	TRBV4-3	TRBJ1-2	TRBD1	CASSQVGGQERGPGFGYTF	TGCGCCAGCAGCCAAGTTGGGGGTCAGGAAAGGGGGCCTGGGTTTGGCTACACCTTC
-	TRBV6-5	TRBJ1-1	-	CASTRTINTEAFF	TGTGCCAGCACCCGGACGATCAACACTGAAGCTTTCTTT
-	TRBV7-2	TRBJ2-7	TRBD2	CASSLAGGFGTYEQYF	TGTGCCAGCAGCTTAGCGGGGGGGTTCGGAACCTACGAGCAGTACTTC
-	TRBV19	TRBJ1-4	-	CASSIRGGATNEKLFF	TGTGCCAGTAGTATCCGTGGGGGAGCAACTAATGAAAAACTGTTTTTT
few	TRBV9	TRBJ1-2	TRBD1	CASSPTPGTGGGYTF	TGTGCCAGCAGCCCGACACCAGGGACAGGGGGCGGCTACACCTTC
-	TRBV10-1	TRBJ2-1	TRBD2	CASSESQTSGIDEQFF	TGCGCCAGCAGTGAGTCGCAGACTAGCGGTATCGATGAGCAGTTCTTC
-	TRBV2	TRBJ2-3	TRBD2	CARGLAGGTSTDTQYF	TGTGCCAGGGGACTAGCGGGGGGCACTAGCACAGATACGCAGTATTTT
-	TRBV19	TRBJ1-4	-	CASSIRHVATNEKLFF	TGTGCCAGTAGTATCCGACATGTTGCAACTAATGAAAAACTGTTTTTT
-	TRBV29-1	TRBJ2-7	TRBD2	CSVGGREVSEQYF	TGCAGCGTTGGGGGACGGGAGGTTAGCGAGCAGTACTTC
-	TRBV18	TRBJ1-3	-	CASSPPLLGGNTIYF	TGTGCCAGCTCACCACCACTTCTCGGCGGAAACACCATATATTTT
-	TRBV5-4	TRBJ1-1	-	CASSLGIFKMGNTEAFF	TGTGCCAGCAGCTTAGGAATCTTCAAGATGGGGAACACTGAAGCTTTCTTT
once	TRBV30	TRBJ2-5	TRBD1	CACARDRVQETQYF	TGTGCCTGTGCCCGGGACAGGGTTCAAGAGACCCAGTACTTC
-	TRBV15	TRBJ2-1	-	CATSRGTPRSEQFF	TGTGCCACCAGCAGAGGGACCCCCAGGAGTGAGCAGTTCTTC